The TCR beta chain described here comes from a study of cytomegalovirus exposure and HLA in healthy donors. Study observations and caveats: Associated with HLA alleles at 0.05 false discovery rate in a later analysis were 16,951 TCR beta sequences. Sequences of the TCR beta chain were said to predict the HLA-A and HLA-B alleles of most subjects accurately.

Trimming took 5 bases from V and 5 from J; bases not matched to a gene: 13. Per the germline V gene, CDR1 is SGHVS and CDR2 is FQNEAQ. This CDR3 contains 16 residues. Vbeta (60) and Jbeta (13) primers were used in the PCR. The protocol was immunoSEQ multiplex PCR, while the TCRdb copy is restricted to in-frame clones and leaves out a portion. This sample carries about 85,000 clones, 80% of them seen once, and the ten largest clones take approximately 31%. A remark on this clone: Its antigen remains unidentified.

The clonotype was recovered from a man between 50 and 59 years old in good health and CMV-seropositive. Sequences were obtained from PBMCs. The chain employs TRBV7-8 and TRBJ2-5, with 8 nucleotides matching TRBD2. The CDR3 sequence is CASSPGVSGGPETQYF. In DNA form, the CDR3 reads TGTGCCAGCAGCCCGGGCGTTTCGGGAGGGCCGGAGACCCAGTACTTC.